This T cell receptor (beta chain) was obtained from a study of cytomegalovirus exposure and HLA in healthy donors. General observations from the study: In a later analysis, DRB1 alleles had the most associated TCRs; HLA-C alleles the fewest. Accurate predictions that matched the HLA-A and HLA-B alleles of most subjects were reportedly made from TCR beta sequences. In a later analysis, a missense DCLRE1C variant was linked to TCR beta V- and J-gene trimming.

This CDR3 is built from 14 residues. The V and J ends lost 0 bases and 5 bases respectively, with 8 bases between them. Germline V gene lookup returns CDR1 MNHNS and CDR2 SASEGT. Notes on this clone: No antigen is known for it.

The primer mix had 60 Vbeta and 13 Jbeta primers. Clones were sequenced by immunoSEQ multiplex PCR, and TCRdb holds only the in-frame ones, with some missing. The sample has approximately 170,000 clones, 55% to 70% seen once. This sequence was found in a woman aged 40 to 49 in good health and CMV-seropositive. Sequencing input: PBMCs. The chain uses TRBV6-1 and TRBJ2-1; a possible D gene is TRBD2 (6 bases). For the CDR3, the DNA is TGTGCCAGCAGTGAAGCGGGGGGACACAATGAGCAGTTCTTC. It encodes CASSEAGGHNEQFF.